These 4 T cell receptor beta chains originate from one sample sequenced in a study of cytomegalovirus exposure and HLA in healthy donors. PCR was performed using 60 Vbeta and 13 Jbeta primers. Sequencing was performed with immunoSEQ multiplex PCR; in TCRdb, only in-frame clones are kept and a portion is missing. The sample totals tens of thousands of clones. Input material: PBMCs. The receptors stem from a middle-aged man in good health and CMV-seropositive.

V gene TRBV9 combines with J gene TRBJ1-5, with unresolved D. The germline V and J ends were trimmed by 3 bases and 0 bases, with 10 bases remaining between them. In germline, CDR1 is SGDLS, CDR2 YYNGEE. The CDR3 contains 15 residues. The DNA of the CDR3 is TGTGCCAGCAGCGAACAGCCCTATAGCAATCAGCCCCAGCATTTT. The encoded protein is CASSEQPYSNQPQHF.

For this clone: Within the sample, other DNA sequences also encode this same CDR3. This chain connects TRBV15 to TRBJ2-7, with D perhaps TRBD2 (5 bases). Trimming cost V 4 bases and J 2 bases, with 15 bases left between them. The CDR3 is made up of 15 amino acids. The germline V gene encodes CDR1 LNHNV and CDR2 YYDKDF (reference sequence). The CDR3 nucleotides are TGTGCCACCAGCAAAGAGCTGAGGGCCGCCTACGAGCAGTACTTC. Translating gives CATSKELRAAYEQYF.

The CDR3 region is CATKGDNQETQYF. In DNA, the CDR3 is TGTGCCACCAAGGGGGACAACCAAGAGACCCAGTACTTC. V gene TRBV19 combines with J gene TRBJ2-5, with D possibly being TRBD1 (6 bases). This CDR3 spans 13 amino acids. Trimming pared 10 bases from V and 0 bases from J, leaving 12 bases between. Germline V CDR1 and CDR2: LNHDA, SQIVND (reference sequence).

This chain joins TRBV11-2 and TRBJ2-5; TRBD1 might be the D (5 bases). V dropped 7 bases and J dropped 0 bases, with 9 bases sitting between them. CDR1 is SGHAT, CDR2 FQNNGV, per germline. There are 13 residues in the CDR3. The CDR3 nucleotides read TGTGCCAGCACGCAGGGCCACCAAGAGACCCAGTACTTC. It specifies CASTQGHQETQYF.